This T cell receptor (beta chain) was identified during a study of shared clonotypes between healthy human individuals. General study findings and limits: Deeper or shallower sequencing was expected to change how clonotypes are shared among donors.

Looked up from germline, CDR1 is SGHVS and CDR2 is FNYEAQ. Trimming took off 1 base at V and 2 bases at J, with 12 bases between the two ends. There are 15 residues in the CDR3. Only CD45RO-negative cells positively selected for CCR7 counted as naive CD8 cells, so terminally differentiated effector memory CD45RA+ cells were excluded. With respect to this clone: The target antigen is unknown.

Execution of the assay was at deep level. Sequencing was performed with immunoSEQ multiplex PCR; in TCRdb, only in-frame clones are kept and a portion is missing. The sample has around 1,900,000 clones; roughly 93% are singletons. This rearrangement joins TRBV7-6 to TRBJ2-7, with D perhaps TRBD2 (5 bases). Sequences were obtained from naive CD8+ T cells from PBMCs. The TCR sequence derives from a young man in good health. Some clones in this sample may be carry-over from other donors' samples. CDR3 region: CASSLGPGKTYEQYF. CDR3 nucleotide sequence: TGTGCCAGCAGCTTAGGTCCGGGGAAAACCTACGAGCAGTACTTC. The variable domain in full, with the rest retrieved from reference TRBV7-6 and TRBJ2-7, is GAGVSQSPRYKVTKRGQDVALRCDPISGHVSLYWYRQALGQGPEFLTYFNYEAQQDKSGLPNDRFSAERPEGSISTLTIQRTEQRDSAMYRCASSLGPGKTYEQYFGPGTRLTVT.